Listed below are T cell receptor beta chains from one sample, sequenced in a study of blood T cell repertoires in COVID-19. Sequenced by immunoSEQ multiplex PCR; TCRdb stores in-frame clones only, minus some. The table lists some 88,000 clones, 86% of them singletons. The sample taken for sequencing was peripheral blood. Receptors originate from a man between 60 and 75 years old with acute or convalescent COVID-19. CDR3s leave out the opening cysteine and the closing phenylalanine or tryptophan. D genes are given only for firm matches. Clone sizes are given selectively: once, few, many, or a class where the clone is expanded.

D gene,V gene,clone size,J gene,CDR3 protein
NA,TRBV5-1,NA,TRBJ1-2,ASSLDSPGQVYGYT
NA,TRBV27,NA,TRBJ1-2,ASSFLGGYGYT
TRBD2,TRBV27,NA,TRBJ2-3,ASSSIAGGADTQY
NA,TRBV27,NA,TRBJ2-7,ASKGNYEQY
TRBD1,TRBV19,NA,TRBJ1-2,ASSPAVTGGAIYGYT
TRBD1,TRBV5-1,NA,TRBJ2-1,ASSWTGGGVVNEQF
TRBD1,TRBV10-1,NA,TRBJ2-7,ASSVGLGTAYEQY
NA,TRBV12-3/TRBV12-4,few,TRBJ2-3,ASSSSGDTQY
NA,TRBV28,NA,TRBJ2-7,ASRQGVYEQY
NA,TRBV6-5,once,TRBJ1-1,ASSYYTEAF
NA,TRBV30,NA,TRBJ1-2,ASTAYGYT
NA,TRBV2,NA,TRBJ2-3,ARREADTQY
NA,TRBV27,few,TRBJ1-2,ASSLRQRSNGYT
TRBD2,TRBV9,NA,TRBJ2-1,ASSELAVSYNEQF
NA,TRBV5-1,NA,TRBJ2-7,ASSLGGLAEEQY
TRBD2,TRBV11-2,NA,TRBJ2-1,ASSFSGTSNEQF
TRBD2,TRBV29-1,NA,TRBJ2-5,SVSGGQETQY
NA,TRBV14,once,TRBJ1-3,ASSGRDIGNTIY
NA,TRBV7-9,NA,TRBJ2-1,ASSLAASYNEQF
TRBD1,TRBV9,NA,TRBJ2-5,ASSVFRQGETQY
TRBD1,TRBV9,NA,TRBJ1-2,ASSVRGTGGVYGYT
NA,TRBV2,NA,TRBJ1-3,ASSEENTIY
NA,TRBV5-1,NA,TRBJ2-7,ASSSKAGAVDEQY
NA,TRBV7-9,once,TRBJ2-2,ASSLDFGELF
NA,TRBV15,NA,TRBJ1-3,ATSRGQSYSGNTIY
NA,TRBV7-2,NA,TRBJ1-1,ASSLTRGRAEAF
TRBD1,TRBV5-1,NA,TRBJ2-3,ASSLGFGLVDRARATQY
NA,TRBV2,NA,TRBJ1-2,AGVSRGNGYT
TRBD1,TRBV30,NA,TRBJ1-2,AWSGVGGAGYGYT
NA,TRBV12-5,NA,TRBJ1-5,ASGLVRGGADQPQH
TRBD2,TRBV11-2,NA,TRBJ2-5,ASSLDGTSGRPRETQY
TRBD2,TRBV7-2,NA,TRBJ2-7,ASSSGGPREQY
NA,TRBV2,NA,TRBJ1-4,ASKGGFGGYNEKLF
TRBD2,TRBV19,NA,TRBJ2-7,ASSIRGRIYEQY
TRBD2,TRBV28,few,TRBJ2-3,ASSFLGLAGLTDTQY
NA,TRBV9,NA,TRBJ2-2,ASSVFSGARGTGELF
NA,TRBV15,NA,TRBJ2-3,ATSRGQVADTQY
NA,TRBV6-2/TRBV6-3,NA,TRBJ2-3,ASSRRRDTQY
NA,TRBV6-5,NA,TRBJ1-4,ASSSGLGEKLF
NA,TRBV7-2,NA,TRBJ2-2,ASSLGVGAGTGELF
TRBD2,TRBV7-6,NA,TRBJ2-3,ASSWGLAGADTQY
TRBD1,TRBV6-6,once,TRBJ1-1,ASRTGWETEAF
NA,TRBV25-1,NA,TRBJ1-3,ATVESSSGNTIY
NA,TRBV4-1,NA,TRBJ2-2,ASSSRWGDDFSVGSTGELF
TRBD2,TRBV19,NA,TRBJ2-2,ATRLAGLTGELF
NA,TRBV28,NA,TRBJ1-1,ASSLPNPVNTEAF
NA,TRBV19,NA,TRBJ1-3,ASTLGGPGNTIY
TRBD2,TRBV5-1,NA,TRBJ2-4,ASSLDTSGNLVNIQY
NA,TRBV5-8,many,TRBJ1-4,ASSLLTEKLF